This is a list of T cell receptor beta chains from one sample in a study of T-cell reconstitution after alpha-beta-depleted transplantation in children. From the PCR reads, TCRdb called clonotypes with MiXCR, one entry per CDR3 protein. The sample carries some 200,000 distinct CDR3 sequences, approximately 9.8% recorded once. The source was PBMCs from the stem cell graft donor, collected from the stem cell graft. These receptor sequences come from a human donor who donated a stem cell graft to a child with SCID. Both conserved end residues are part of each CDR3. A D gene is named only where the DNA matches it firmly. Size is omitted from some rows. Given values are once, few, many or a class for expanded clones.

v_call	d_call	j_call	clone_size	cdr3_aa	cdr3_nt
TRBV4-1	TRBD1	TRBJ2-1	many	CASSQAPGQGGYNEQFF	TGCGCCAGCAGCCAAGCTCCCGGACAGGGAGGCTACAATGAGCAGTTCTTC
TRBV5-1	TRBD1	TRBJ1-1	many	CASSLGLRQGMNTEAFF	TGCGCCAGCAGCTTGGGCCTCCGACAGGGGATGAACACTGAAGCTTTCTTT
TRBV7-2	-	TRBJ1-5	many	CASSLDGTQNQPQHF	TGTGCCAGCAGCTTAGATGGCACTCAGAATCAGCCCCAGCATTTT
TRBV20-1	-	TRBJ2-6	many	CSADRGANVLTF	TGCAGTGCTGACCGCGGGGCCAACGTCCTGACTTTC
TRBV7-9	-	TRBJ2-1	many	CASSLAGQRYNEQFF	TGTGCCAGCAGCTTAGCCGGACAGCGATACAATGAGCAGTTCTTC
TRBV7-2	-	TRBJ1-5	many	CASSPTPNQPQHF	TGTGCCAGCAGCCCAACTCCCAATCAGCCCCAGCATTTT
TRBV6-1	TRBD1	TRBJ1-1	many	CASSMTGDGTEAFF	TGTGCCAGCAGTATGACAGGGGATGGGACTGAAGCTTTCTTT
TRBV7-2	-	TRBJ1-1	-	CASSLVGGGGTEAFF	TGTGCCAGCAGCTTAGTCGGGGGGGGCGGAACTGAAGCTTTCTTT
TRBV5-1	TRBD1	TRBJ1-5	many	CASSSGTGGSNQPQHF	TGCGCCAGCAGCTCAGGGACAGGGGGTAGCAATCAGCCCCAGCATTTT
TRBV3-1	-	TRBJ1-5	many	CASSQEYSSNQPQHF	TGTGCCAGCAGCCAAGAATACAGTTCTAATCAGCCCCAGCATTTT
TRBV7-2	-	TRBJ2-7	many	CASSLFGQTYEQYF	TGTGCCAGCAGCTTATTCGGTCAAACCTACGAGCAGTACTTC
TRBV7-3	-	TRBJ1-6	once	CASSSRPGNDSPLHF	TGTGCCAGCAGCTCCAGGCCGGGGAATGATTCACCCCTCCACTTT
TRBV5-5	TRBD2	TRBJ2-4	many	CASSKNQLAGGNIQYF	TGTGCCAGCAGCAAGAACCAACTAGCGGGGGGCAACATTCAGTACTTC
TRBV5-1	-	TRBJ2-7	many	CASSLMAGSYSYEQYF	TGCGCCAGCAGCTTGATGGCAGGGTCATACTCCTACGAGCAGTACTTC
TRBV30	-	TRBJ2-2	-	CAWSVRTNTGELFF	TGTGCCTGGAGTGTAAGAACGAACACCGGGGAGCTGTTTTTT